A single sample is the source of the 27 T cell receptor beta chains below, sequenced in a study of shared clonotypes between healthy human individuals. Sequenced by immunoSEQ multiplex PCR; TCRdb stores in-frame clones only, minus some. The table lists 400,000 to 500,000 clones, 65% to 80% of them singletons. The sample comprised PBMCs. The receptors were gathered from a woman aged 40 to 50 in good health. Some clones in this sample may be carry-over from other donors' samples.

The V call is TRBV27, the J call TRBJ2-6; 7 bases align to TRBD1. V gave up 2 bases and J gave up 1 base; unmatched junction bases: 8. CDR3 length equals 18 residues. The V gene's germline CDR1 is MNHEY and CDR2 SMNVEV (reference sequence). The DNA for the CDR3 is TGTGCCAGCAGTTTAATGGCAGGGGGATTATCTGGGGCCAACGTCCTGACTTTC. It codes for CASSLMAGGLSGANVLTF. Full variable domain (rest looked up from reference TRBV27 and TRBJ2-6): EAQVTQNPRYLITVTGKKLTVTCSQNMNHEYMSWYRQDPGLGLRQIYYSMNVEVTDKGDVPEGYKVSRKEKRNFPLILESPSPNQTSLYFCASSLMAGGLSGANVLTFGAGSRLTVL.

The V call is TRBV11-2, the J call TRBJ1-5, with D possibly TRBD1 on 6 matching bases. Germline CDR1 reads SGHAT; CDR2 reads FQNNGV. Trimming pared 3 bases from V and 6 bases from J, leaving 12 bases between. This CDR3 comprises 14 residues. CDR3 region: CASSLNRAGQPQHF. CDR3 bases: TGTGCCAGCAGCTTGAACAGGGCGGGTCAGCCCCAGCATTTT.

CDR3 in DNA: TGTGCCAGCAGTCTGGGACTAGCGGGAGGTAGGCTTTACAATGAGCAGTTCTTC. As protein: CASSLGLAGGRLYNEQFF. The genes are TRBV28 and TRBJ2-1; TRBD2 aligns across 15 bases. The CDR3 loop spans 18 amino acids. Germline assignment: CDR1 MDHEN and CDR2 SYDVKM. Losses at the gene ends were 5 bases for V and 4 bases for J; bases not matched to a gene: 9.

The CDR3 DNA reads as TGTGCCACCAGCAGAGGTTCCGATAGCAATCAGCCCCAGCATTTT. Encoded protein: CATSRGSDSNQPQHF. The V gene is TRBV15, the J gene TRBJ1-5, with D unresolved. Trimming shortened V by 1 base and J by 0 bases, and 7 bases separated the two germline ends. Germline lookup yields CDR1 LNHNV and CDR2 YYDKDF (reference sequence). The CDR3 is made up of 15 amino acids.

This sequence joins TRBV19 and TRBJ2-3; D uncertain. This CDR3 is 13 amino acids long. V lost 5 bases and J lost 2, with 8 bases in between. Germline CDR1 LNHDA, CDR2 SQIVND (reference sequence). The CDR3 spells CASSAVVTDTQYF. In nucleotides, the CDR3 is TGTGCCAGTAGTGCTGTTGTCACAGATACGCAGTATTTT.

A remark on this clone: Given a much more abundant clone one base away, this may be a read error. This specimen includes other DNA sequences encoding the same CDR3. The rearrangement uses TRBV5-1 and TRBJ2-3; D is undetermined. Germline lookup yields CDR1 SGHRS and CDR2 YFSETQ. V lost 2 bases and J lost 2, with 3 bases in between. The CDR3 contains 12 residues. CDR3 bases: TGCGCCAGCAGCTTAAACACAGATACGCAGTATTTT. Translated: CASSLNTDTQYF.

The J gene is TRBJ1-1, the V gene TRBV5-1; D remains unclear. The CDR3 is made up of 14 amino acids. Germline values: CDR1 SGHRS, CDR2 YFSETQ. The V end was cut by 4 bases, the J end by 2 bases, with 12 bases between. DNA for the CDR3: TGCGCCAGCAGCGCCGGGCAAGCAAACACTGAAGCTTTCTTT. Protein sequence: CASSAGQANTEAFF.

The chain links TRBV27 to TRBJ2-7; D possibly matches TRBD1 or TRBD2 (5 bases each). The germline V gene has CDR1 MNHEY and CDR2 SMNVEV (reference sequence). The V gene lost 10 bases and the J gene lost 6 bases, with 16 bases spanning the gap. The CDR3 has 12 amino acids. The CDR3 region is CATGFAGTEQYF. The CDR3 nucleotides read TGTGCCACAGGGTTCGCAGGGACCGAGCAGTACTTC.

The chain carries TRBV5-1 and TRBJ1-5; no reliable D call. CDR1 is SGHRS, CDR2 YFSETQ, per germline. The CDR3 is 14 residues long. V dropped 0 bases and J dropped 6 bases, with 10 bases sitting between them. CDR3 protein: CASSLGTAGQPQHF. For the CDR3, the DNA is TGCGCCAGCAGCTTGGGTACAGCCGGTCAGCCCCAGCATTTT.

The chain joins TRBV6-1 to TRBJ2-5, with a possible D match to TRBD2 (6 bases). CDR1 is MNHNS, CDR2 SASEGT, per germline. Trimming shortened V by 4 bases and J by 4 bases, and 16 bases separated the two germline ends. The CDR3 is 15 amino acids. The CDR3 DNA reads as TGTGCCAGCAGTGGGTGGCGGGGTGCGGGAGAGACCCAGTACTTC. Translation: CASSGWRGAGETQYF.

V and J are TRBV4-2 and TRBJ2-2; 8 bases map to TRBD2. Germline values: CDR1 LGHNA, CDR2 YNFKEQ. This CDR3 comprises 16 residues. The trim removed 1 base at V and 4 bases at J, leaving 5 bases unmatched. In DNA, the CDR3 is TGTGCCAGCAGCCAAGGGCAAGCGGGAGTCACCGGGGAGCTGTTTTTT. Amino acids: CASSQGQAGVTGELFF.

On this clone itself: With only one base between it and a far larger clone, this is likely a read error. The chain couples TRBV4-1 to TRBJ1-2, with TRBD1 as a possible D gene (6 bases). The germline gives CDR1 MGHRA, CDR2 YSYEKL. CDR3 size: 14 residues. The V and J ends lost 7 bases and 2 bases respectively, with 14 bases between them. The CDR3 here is CASNPGQMNYGYTF. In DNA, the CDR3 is TGCGCCAGCAACCCCGGACAGATGAACTATGGCTACACCTTC.

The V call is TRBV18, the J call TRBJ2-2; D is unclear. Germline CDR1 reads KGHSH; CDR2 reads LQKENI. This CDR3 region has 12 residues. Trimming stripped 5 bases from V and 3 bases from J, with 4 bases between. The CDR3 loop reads CASSKDTGELFF. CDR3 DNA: TGTGCCAGCTCAAAAGACACCGGGGAGCTGTTTTTT.

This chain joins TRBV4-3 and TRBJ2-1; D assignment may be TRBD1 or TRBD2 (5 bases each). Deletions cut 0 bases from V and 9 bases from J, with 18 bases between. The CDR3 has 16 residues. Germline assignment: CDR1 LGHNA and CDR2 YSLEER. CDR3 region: CASSQEPGRTVGEQFF. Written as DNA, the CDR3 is TGCGCCAGCAGCCAAGAACCGGGACGCACAGTGGGTGAGCAGTTCTTC.

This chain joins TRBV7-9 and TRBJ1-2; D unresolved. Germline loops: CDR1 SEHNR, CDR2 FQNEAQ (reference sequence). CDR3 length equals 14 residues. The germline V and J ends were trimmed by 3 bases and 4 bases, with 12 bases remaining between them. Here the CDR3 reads CASSFGQPRYGYTF. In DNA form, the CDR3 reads TGTGCCAGCAGCTTCGGGCAACCGCGCTATGGCTACACCTTC.

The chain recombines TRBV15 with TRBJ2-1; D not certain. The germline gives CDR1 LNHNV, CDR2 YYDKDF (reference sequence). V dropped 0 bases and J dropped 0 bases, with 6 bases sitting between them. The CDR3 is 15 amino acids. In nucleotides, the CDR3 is TGTGCCACCAGCAGAGAGGGCAACTCCTACAATGAGCAGTTCTTC. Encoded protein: CATSREGNSYNEQFF. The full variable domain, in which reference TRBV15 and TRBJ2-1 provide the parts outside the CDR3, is DAMVIQNPRYQVTQFGKPVTLSCSQTLNHNVMYWYQQKSSQAPKLLFHYYDKDFNNEADTPDNFQSRRPNTSFCFLDIRSPGLGDTAMYLCATSREGNSYNEQFFGPGTRLTVL.

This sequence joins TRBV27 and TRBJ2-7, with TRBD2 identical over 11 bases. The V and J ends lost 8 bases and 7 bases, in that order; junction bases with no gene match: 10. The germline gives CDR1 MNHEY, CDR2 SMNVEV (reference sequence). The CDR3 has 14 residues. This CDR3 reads CASQGVAGGREQYF. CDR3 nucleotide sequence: TGTGCCAGCCAAGGTGTAGCGGGAGGGCGGGAGCAGTACTTC.

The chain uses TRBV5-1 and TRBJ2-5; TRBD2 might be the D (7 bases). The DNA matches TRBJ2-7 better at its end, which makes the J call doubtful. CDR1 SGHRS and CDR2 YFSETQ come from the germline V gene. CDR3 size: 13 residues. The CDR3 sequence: CASSLLRGAEQYF. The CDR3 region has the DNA TGCGCCAGCAGCTTGTTACGGGGGGCCGAGCAGTACTTC.

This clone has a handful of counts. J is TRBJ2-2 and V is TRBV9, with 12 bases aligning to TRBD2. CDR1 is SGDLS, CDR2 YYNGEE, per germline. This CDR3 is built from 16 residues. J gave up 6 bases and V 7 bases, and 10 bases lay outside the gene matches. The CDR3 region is CASSGPLAGGSGELFF. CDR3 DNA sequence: TGTGCCAGCTCCGGGCCACTAGCGGGAGGTTCCGGGGAGCTGTTTTTT.

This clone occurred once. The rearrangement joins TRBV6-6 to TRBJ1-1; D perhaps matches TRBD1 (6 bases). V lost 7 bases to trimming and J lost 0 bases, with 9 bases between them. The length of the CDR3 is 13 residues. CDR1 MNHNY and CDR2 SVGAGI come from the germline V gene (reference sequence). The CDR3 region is CASKQGMNTEAFF. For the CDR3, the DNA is TGTGCCAGCAAACAGGGAATGAACACTGAAGCTTTCTTT.

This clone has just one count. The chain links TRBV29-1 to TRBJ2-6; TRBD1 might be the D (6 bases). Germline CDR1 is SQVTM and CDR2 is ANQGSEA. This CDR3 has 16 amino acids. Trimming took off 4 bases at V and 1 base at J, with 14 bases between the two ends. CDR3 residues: CSVARTVGSGANVLTF. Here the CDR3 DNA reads TGCAGCGTTGCCCGGACAGTGGGATCTGGGGCCAACGTCCTGACTTTC.

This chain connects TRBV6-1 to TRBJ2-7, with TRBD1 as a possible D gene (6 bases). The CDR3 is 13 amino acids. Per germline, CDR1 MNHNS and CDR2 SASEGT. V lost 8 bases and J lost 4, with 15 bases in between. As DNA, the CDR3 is TGTGCCAGCCTGAGGGACAACTTGTACGAGCAGTACTTC. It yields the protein CASLRDNLYEQYF.

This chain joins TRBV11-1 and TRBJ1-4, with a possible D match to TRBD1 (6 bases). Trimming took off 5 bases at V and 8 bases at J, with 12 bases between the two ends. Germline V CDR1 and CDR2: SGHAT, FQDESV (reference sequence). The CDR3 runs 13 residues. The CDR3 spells CASSQGSQEKLFF. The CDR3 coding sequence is TGTGCCAGCAGCCAGGGGTCACAGGAAAAACTGTTTTTT.

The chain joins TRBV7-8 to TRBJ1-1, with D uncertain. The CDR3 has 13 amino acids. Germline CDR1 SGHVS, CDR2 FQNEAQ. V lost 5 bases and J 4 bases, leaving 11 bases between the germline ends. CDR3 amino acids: CASSHKLSTEAFF. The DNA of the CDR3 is TGTGCCAGCAGCCACAAACTCAGCACTGAAGCTTTCTTT.

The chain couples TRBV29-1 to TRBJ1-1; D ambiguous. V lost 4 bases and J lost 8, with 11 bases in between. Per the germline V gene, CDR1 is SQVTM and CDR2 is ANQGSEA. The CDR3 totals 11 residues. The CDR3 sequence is CSVATAGEAFF. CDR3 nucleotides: TGCAGCGTTGCTACGGCAGGAGAAGCTTTCTTT. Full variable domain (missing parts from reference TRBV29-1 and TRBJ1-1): SAVISQKPSRDICQRGTSLTIQCQVDSQVTMMFWYRQQPGQSLTLIATANQGSEATYESGFVIDKFPISRPNLTFSTLTVSNMSPEDSSIYLCSVATAGEAFFGQGTRLTVV.

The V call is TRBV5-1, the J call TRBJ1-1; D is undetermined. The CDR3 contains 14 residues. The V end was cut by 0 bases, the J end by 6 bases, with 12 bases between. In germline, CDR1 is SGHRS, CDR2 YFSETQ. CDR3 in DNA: TGCGCCAGCAGCTTGGACAGACCTGCCTCTGAAGCTTTCTTT. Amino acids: CASSLDRPASEAFF.

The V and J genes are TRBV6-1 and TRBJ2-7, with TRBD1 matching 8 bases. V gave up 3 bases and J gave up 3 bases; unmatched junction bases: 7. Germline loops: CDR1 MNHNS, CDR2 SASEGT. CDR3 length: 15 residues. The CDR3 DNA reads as TGTGCCAGCAGTGATGACAGGGGTTCCGTCTACGAGCAGTACTTC. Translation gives CASSDDRGSVYEQYF.